This T cell receptor beta chain was sequenced during a study of a mutant IDH1 vaccine in newly diagnosed glioma. On the study more broadly: Weeks 1, 3, 5, 7, 11, 15, 19 and 23 were when patients received their eight vaccinations. Onset of vaccination occurred 4-6 weeks following radiotherapy alone, or with temozolomide cycles. Previous care, which was radiotherapy, temozolomide, or both, most often involved both.

Concerning this clone itself: Its matching antigen is unknown.

Germline V CDR1 and CDR2: LNHDA, SQIVND (reference sequence). Trimming pared 3 bases from V and 4 bases from J, leaving 27 bases between. This CDR3 is 20 amino acids long. Assay: immunoSEQ multiplex PCR; the TCRdb copy retains only in-frame clones and omits some. The data contain approximately 61,000 clones, around 84% of them singletons. Sample time point: week 5, during vaccination. In every dose of vaccine, 300 ug of mutant IDH1 20-mer peptide was given alongside topical imiquimod. The study enrolled donors with new WHO grade 3 or 4 IDH1-mutant, ATRX-lost astrocytomas. This clonotype originated in a woman in her 50s with glioma. The chain couples TRBV19 to TRBJ1-4, with a possible D match to TRBD1 (5 bases). The sample in question was PBMCs, obtained from a glioma patient whose treatment included an IDH1 peptide vaccine. The CDR3 sequence: CASSINDSESGFPFNEKLFF. CDR3 coding DNA: TGTGCCAGTAGTATTAATGACAGCGAAAGTGGATTCCCGTTTAATGAAAAACTGTTTTTT.